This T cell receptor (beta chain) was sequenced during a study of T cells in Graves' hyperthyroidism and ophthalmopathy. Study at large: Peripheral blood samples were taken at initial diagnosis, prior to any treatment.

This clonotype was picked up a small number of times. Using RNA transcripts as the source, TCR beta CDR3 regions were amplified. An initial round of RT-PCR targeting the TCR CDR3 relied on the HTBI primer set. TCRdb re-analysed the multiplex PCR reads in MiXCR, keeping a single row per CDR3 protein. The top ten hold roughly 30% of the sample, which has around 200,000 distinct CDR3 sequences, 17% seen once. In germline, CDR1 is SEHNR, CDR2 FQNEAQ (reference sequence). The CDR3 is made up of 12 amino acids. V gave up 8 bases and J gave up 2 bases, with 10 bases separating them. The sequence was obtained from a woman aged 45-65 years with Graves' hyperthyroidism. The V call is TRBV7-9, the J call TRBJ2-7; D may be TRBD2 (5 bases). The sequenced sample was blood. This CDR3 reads CASGAATYEQYF. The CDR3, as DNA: TGTGCCAGCGGAGCGGCCACCTACGAGCAGTACTTC.